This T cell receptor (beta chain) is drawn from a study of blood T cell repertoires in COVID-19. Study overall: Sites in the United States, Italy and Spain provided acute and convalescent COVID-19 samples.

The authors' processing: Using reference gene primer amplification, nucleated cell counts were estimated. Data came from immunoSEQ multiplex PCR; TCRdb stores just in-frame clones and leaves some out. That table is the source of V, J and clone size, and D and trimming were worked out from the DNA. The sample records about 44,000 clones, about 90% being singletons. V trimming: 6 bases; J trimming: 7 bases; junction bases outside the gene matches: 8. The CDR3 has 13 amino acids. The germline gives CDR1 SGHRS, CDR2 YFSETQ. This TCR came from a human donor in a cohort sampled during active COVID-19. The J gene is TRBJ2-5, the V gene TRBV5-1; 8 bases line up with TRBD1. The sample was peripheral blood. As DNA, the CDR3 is TGCGCCAGCAACGAAGGACAGGGTTGGACCCAGTACTTC. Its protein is CASNEGQGWTQYF.